The present T cell receptor (beta chain) was sequenced within a study of glioma-infiltrating T cells. This clonotype was detected many times. What it recognizes is unknown. Trimming took 2 bases from V and 1 from J; bases not matched to a gene: 0. The CDR3 loop spans 15 amino acids. The germline gives CDR1 MNHNY, CDR2 SVGAGI (reference sequence). Amplification of TCR alpha and beta CDR3 regions from RNA used iRepertoire nested multiplex PCR. For one-step reverse transcription and amplification, about 85-400 ng of tissue mRNA or PBMC total RNA was used. TCRdb independently ran MiXCR on the multiplex PCR reads; one entry per CDR3 protein. The table includes 100,000 to 150,000 distinct CDR3 sequences, approximately 23% detected once. Study results and limitations: Tissue-blood divergence was below expectation in non-neoplastic patients, above in gliomas. Tissue and blood shared very few CDR3 sequences.

The material sequenced was glioma tissue, nonneoplastic brain tissue, or PBMCs (not recorded which). The J gene is TRBJ2-7, the V gene TRBV6-6; 12 nucleotides agree with TRBD2. This receptor was obtained from a human donor with low-grade glioma or glioblastoma, undergoing nonglioma brain surgery, or in good health (not recorded which). Written as DNA, the CDR3 is TGTGCCAGCAGTTACGGGACTAGCGGGTCCTACGAGCAGTACTTC. This gives the protein CASSYGTSGSYEQYF.